This TCR beta chain was recovered during a study of shared clonotypes between healthy human individuals. Here immunoSEQ multiplex PCR was the method, and the copy in TCRdb shows in-frame clones only, minus some. The sample lists more than 2,000,000 clones; more than 80% were seen once. CDR1 is GTSNPN and CDR2 is SVGIG in the germline V gene (reference sequence). V lost 4 bases, J lost 4 bases, and 7 bases lay in between. This CDR3 is 11 amino acids long. The clonotype originates from a man between 18 and 29 years old in good health. Some clones in this sample may be carry-over from other donors' samples. The sequencing sample was made of naive CD4+ T cells from PBMCs. Subset reported: CD45RA+ positively selected. V gene TRBV30 combines with J gene TRBJ1-2; D is unclear. This chain's CDR3 is CAWKTRYGYTF. CDR3 sequence (DNA): TGTGCCTGGAAGACTCGCTATGGCTACACCTTC.